Sequencing of this T cell receptor beta chain was carried out in a study of vaccination and CD4 T cells after COVID-19. At the level of the study: Every culture used as a control got a CEFX pool, an HIV-1 Nef pool, or no peptide.

Of note for this clonotype: The antigen is unknown.

The V gene lost 5 bases and the J gene lost 4 bases, with 20 bases spanning the gap. Germline assignment: CDR1 MNHNS and CDR2 SASEGT. This CDR3 spans 16 amino acids. Once obtained from cultured CD4+ T cells, the DNA was sequenced using the Oncomine TCR Beta short-read assay. TCRdb ran MiXCR on the PCR reads and lists one entry per CDR3 protein. Of some 16,000 distinct CDR3 sequences in the sample, 44% were seen once. Documented treatment: roughly 11-day PBMC culture with coronavirus spike peptide pools or control peptides (ViraFEST assay). Peptide pool stimulation in ViraFEST expanded antigen-specific T cells, whose TCRs were then sequenced.

Sequencing was done on a sample of CD4+ T cells from blood, cultured in vitro. This TCR was recovered from a human donor who had recovered from COVID-19. This chain connects TRBV6-1 to TRBJ1-2; the D gene is possibly TRBD1 (6 bases). This chain's CDR3 is CASSKGQRRGIYGYTF. CDR3 in DNA: TGTGCCAGCAGTAAAGGACAGAGGCGAGGCATCTATGGCTACACCTTC.